This TCR beta chain was recorded in a study of beta chain features in type 1 diabetes. Study-level results: High TCR expression in some cells could lead to their over-representation in cDNA sequencing. Type 1 diabetes patients had fewer VDJ junction insertions and more deletions.

This clone was recorded a few times. What it binds is unknown. It was via CD45RO/CCR7/CD25/CD127/CD95/CD27 that CD4+ naive, central memory, regulatory and stem cell-like memory cells were sorted. The study reverse transcribed the entire isolated RNA, so it sequenced expressed TCRB transcripts. Some clones are missing from TCRdb's copy, which holds only in-frame ones; the method was immunoSEQ multiplex PCR. The sample lists some 150,000 clones, 9.2% occurring once. CDR1 and CDR2 (germline): MGHDK, SYGVNS. This CDR3 is 18 amino acids long. V was shortened by 11 bases and J by 2 bases, with 31 bases between the two germline ends.

The sample comprised central memory CD4+ T cells from blood. The source of this sequence is a man between 18 and 35 years old in good health. V gene TRBV25-1 combines with J gene TRBJ2-7; tentatively, D is TRBD1 (5 bases). In DNA, the CDR3 is TGTGCCCCCACCAAAACAGGACCTATAAAAAATGGGGCCTACGAGCAGTACTTC. Its translation is CAPTKTGPIKNGAYEQYF.